This passage covers 30 T cell receptor beta chains from one sample sequenced in a study of beta chain features in type 1 diabetes. Expressed TCRB transcripts got sequenced, as all isolated RNA was reverse transcribed. Generated by immunoSEQ multiplex PCR, the TCRdb table keeps only in-frame clones and is missing some. The repertoire holds 240,000 or so clones, with 27% as singletons. Sequencing input: central memory CD4+ T cells from blood. The source of these receptors is a man in his thirties or forties in good health.

V is TRBV27 and J is TRBJ2-7; no clear D gene. Looked up from germline, CDR1 is MNHEY and CDR2 is SMNVEV (reference sequence). Trimming stripped 0 bases from V and 3 bases from J, with 0 bases between. The CDR3 extends over 11 amino acids. DNA of the CDR3: TGTGCCAGCAGTTTATCCTACGAGCAGTACTTC. This translates into CASSLSYEQYF.

This chain links TRBV4-1 with TRBJ1-1; D unclear. CDR3 length: 13 residues. Germline loops: CDR1 MGHRA, CDR2 YSYEKL. V was shortened by 0 bases and J by 8 bases, with 10 bases between the two germline ends. CDR3 loop: CASSQEEGGEAFF. CDR3 nucleotide sequence: TGCGCCAGCAGCCAAGAGGAGGGAGGGGAAGCTTTCTTT.

This clone was seen a handful of times. The chain has TRBV29-1 and TRBJ2-3; 13 bases match TRBD2. J lost 2 bases, V lost 5 bases, and 7 bases had no gene match. Per the germline V gene, CDR1 is SQVTM and CDR2 is ANQGSEA. The CDR3 totals 16 residues. CDR3 region: CSVLRTSGGLTDTQYF. The CDR3 nucleotides read TGCAGCGTTCTACGGACTAGCGGGGGCCTCACAGATACGCAGTATTTT.

This clone was detected only a few times. The V gene is TRBV9, the J gene TRBJ2-1; D perhaps matches TRBD2 (6 bases). The germline V gene encodes CDR1 SGDLS and CDR2 YYNGEE. The CDR3 is made up of 14 amino acids. Trimming left V 2 bases short and J 9 bases short, with 15 bases between. CDR3: CASSVGTNGGEQFF. The CDR3 DNA reads TGTGCCAGCAGCGTGGGGACGAACGGGGGTGAGCAGTTCTTC.

V usage is TRBV5-4 and J usage is TRBJ2-1, with 9 bases lining up with TRBD2. This CDR3 has 16 amino acids. Per the germline V gene, CDR1 is SGHNT and CDR2 is YYREEE (reference sequence). V trimming: 4 bases; J trimming: 6 bases; junction bases outside the gene matches: 11. The CDR3 DNA is TGTGCCAGCAGCCCCGCGGGGGTAGCGGGAGTCAATGAGCAGTTCTTC. It is translated as CASSPAGVAGVNEQFF.

The chain combines TRBV9 with TRBJ1-1, with D perhaps TRBD1 (5 bases). Trimming cost V 0 bases and J 3 bases, with 15 bases left between them. Germline assignment: CDR1 SGDLS and CDR2 YYNGEE. The CDR3 spans 16 residues. CDR3 DNA sequence: TGTGCCAGCAGCGTAGGAATTCAGGGTGGGGACACTGAAGCTTTCTTT. Translated, it gives CASSVGIQGGDTEAFF.

This clone showed up just a few times. The sample has other DNA sequences that encode this CDR3 too. J is TRBJ2-3 and V is TRBV2; the D gene is possibly TRBD2 (6 bases). V lost 3 bases and J 0 bases, leaving 7 bases between the germline ends. The germline gives CDR1 SNHLY, CDR2 FYNNEI. The CDR3 is made up of 14 amino acids. Written as DNA, the CDR3 is TGTGCCAGCAGTGACCGGGGGAGCACAGATACGCAGTATTTT. It specifies CASSDRGSTDTQYF.

CDR3 bases: TGTGCCAGCAGCACCTCTAGCGAGAACACCGGGGAGCTGTTTTTT. Amino acid sequence: CASSTSSENTGELFF. The V and J genes are TRBV21-1 and TRBJ2-2; TRBD2, as called in the table, went unchecked against the DNA. TRBV21-1 is a pseudogene locus. The CDR3 runs to 15 residues.

The chain uses TRBV15 and TRBJ2-7; 7 bases match TRBD1. The trim removed 2 bases at V and 5 bases at J, leaving 3 bases unmatched. Germline-derived CDR1 and CDR2 are LNHNV and YYDKDF (reference sequence). The CDR3 runs to 13 residues. In DNA form, the CDR3 reads TGTGCCACCAGCAGAAGCACAGGGGACGAGCAGTACTTC. Its translation is CATSRSTGDEQYF.

This rearrangement joins TRBV7-9 to TRBJ2-3, with no clear D. This CDR3 spans 15 amino acids. V dropped 8 bases and J dropped 3 bases, with 18 bases sitting between them. The germline CDR1 and CDR2 sequences are SEHNR and FQNEAQ (reference sequence). The CDR3 coding sequence is TGTGCCAGCCTAAACTGGGGTGGAAGTACAGATACGCAGTATTTT. Translating it yields CASLNWGGSTDTQYF.

This clone occurred a few times. V and J are TRBV9 and TRBJ2-3; TRBD2 matches 15 bases. The V gene end was trimmed by 3 bases and the J gene end by 5 bases; junction bases not matched to a gene: 7. The CDR3 loop spans 17 amino acids. Germline V gene sequence: CDR1 SGDLS, CDR2 YYNGEE. This CDR3 is CASSAPGGLAGGDTQYF. CDR3 coding DNA: TGTGCCAGCAGCGCCCCTGGGGGACTAGCGGGAGGAGATACGCAGTATTTT.

This clone occurred many times. The V gene is TRBV28, the J gene TRBJ2-1, with TRBD2 matching 9 bases. This CDR3 contains 15 residues. V trimming: 2 bases; J trimming: 8 bases; junction bases outside the gene matches: 7. Germline V gene data show CDR1 as MDHEN and CDR2 as SYDVKM. CDR3 in amino acids: CASSLSGRSFDEQFF. In nucleotides, the CDR3 is TGTGCCAGCAGTTTAAGCGGGAGGAGTTTCGATGAGCAGTTCTTC.

The CDR3: CSVEAWDPNTEAFF. The DNA for the CDR3 is TGCAGCGTTGAAGCATGGGACCCTAACACTGAAGCTTTCTTT. The gene calls are TRBV29-1 and TRBJ1-1; TRBD1 might be the D (5 bases). The CDR3 contains 14 residues. Per germline, CDR1 SQVTM and CDR2 ANQGSEA. Trimming removed 1 base at V and 2 bases at J, with 11 bases between.

The V and J genes are TRBV7-2 and TRBJ2-3; unclear D gene. The CDR3 contains 13 residues. Trimming shortened V by 1 base and J by 5 bases, and 7 bases separated the two germline ends. The germline gives CDR1 SGHTA, CDR2 FQGNSA. CDR3 DNA: TGTGCCAGCAGCTTAGACTGGTTAGATACGCAGTATTTT. This gives the protein CASSLDWLDTQYF.

The CDR3 loop is CASRVARGTGNTEAFF. The CDR3 nucleotides are TGTGCCAGCAGAGTGGCGCGAGGCACAGGGAACACTGAAGCTTTCTTT. This chain connects TRBV5-4 to TRBJ1-1, with D possibly matching TRBD1 (5 bases). The V gene lost 5 bases and the J gene lost 1 base, with 18 bases spanning the gap. CDR3 length equals 16 residues. Germline-derived CDR1 and CDR2 are SGHNT and YYREEE (reference sequence).

The chain joins TRBV9 to TRBJ2-3, with D tentatively TRBD2 (5 bases). V lost 0 bases and J 6 bases, leaving 17 bases between the germline ends. Germline CDR1 and CDR2: SGDLS and YYNGEE. CDR3 length: 16 amino acids. Here the CDR3 DNA reads TGTGCCAGCAGCGTAGGGACTGCCGAGGGCAGGGATACGCAGTATTTT. Amino acid sequence: CASSVGTAEGRDTQYF.

This clone came up a few times. V gene TRBV29-1 combines with J gene TRBJ1-1; TRBD1 aligns across 10 bases. The germline CDR1 and CDR2 sequences are SQVTM and ANQGSEA. The CDR3 spans 13 residues. V lost 6 bases to trimming and J lost 5 bases; unmatched junction nucleotides: 6. Here the CDR3 reads CSVGQGSQTEAFF. CDR3 DNA: TGCAGCGTGGGACAGGGGTCACAGACTGAAGCTTTCTTT. Full variable domain (missing parts from reference TRBV29-1 and TRBJ1-1): SAVISQKPSRDICQRGTSLTIQCQVDSQVTMMFWYRQQPGQSLTLIATANQGSEATYESGFVIDKFPISRPNLTFSTLTVSNMSPEDSSIYLCSVGQGSQTEAFFGQGTRLTVV.

The sample holds many counts of this clone. The CDR3 region is CASSTGDREWHKNIQYF. The CDR3 nucleotides read TGTGCCAGCTCGACAGGGGACAGGGAATGGCACAAAAACATTCAGTACTTC. The gene calls are TRBV11-2 and TRBJ2-4, with 9 bases fitting TRBD1. In germline, CDR1 is SGHAT, CDR2 FQNNGV. The CDR3 runs to 17 residues. The V segment lost 8 bases and the J segment 3 bases; nucleotides outside the gene matches: 14. The full variable domain, rest sourced from reference TRBV11-2 and TRBJ2-4, is EAGVAQSPRYKIIEKRQSVAFWCNPISGHATLYWYQQILGQGPKLLIQFQNNGVVDDSQLPKDRFSAERLKGVDSTLKIQPAKLEDSAVYLCASSTGDREWHKNIQYFGAGTRLSVL.

A few counts support this clone. The V and J genes are TRBV10-3 and TRBJ1-5; D might be TRBD1 (5 bases). Germline V gene sequence: CDR1 ENHRY, CDR2 SYGVKD. With 10 bases removed from V and 7 bases from J, the gap between germline ends came to 17 bases. The CDR3 spans 13 residues. The CDR3 is CATTGTQGQPQHF. CDR3 nucleotides: TGTGCCACAACCGGGACGCAGGGACAGCCCCAGCATTTT.

V gene TRBV7-8 combines with J gene TRBJ2-1; possible D gene TRBD2, 6 bases. V dropped 6 bases and J dropped 10 bases, with 13 bases sitting between them. The CDR3 length is 12 residues. CDR1 and CDR2 from the germline V gene are SGHVS and FQNEAQ. CDR3 region: CASSRDLNEQFF. Written as DNA, the CDR3 is TGTGCCAGCAGTCGGGACTTAAACGAGCAGTTCTTC.

J is TRBJ2-1 and V is TRBV28; 15 bases agree with TRBD2. Germline trimming cut 5 bases from V and 7 bases from J; bases unmatched to any gene: 6. The germline V gene has CDR1 MDHEN and CDR2 SYDVKM. CDR3 length: 16 amino acids. CDR3 in DNA: TGTGCCAGCAGTCCGCCAGGGACTAGCGGGAGGAATGAGCAGTTCTTC. Protein product: CASSPPGTSGRNEQFF.

This clone has a handful of counts. CDR3 sequence: CSVTKGQNTGELFF. CDR3 nucleotides: TGCAGCGTTACAAAGGGACAGAATACCGGGGAGCTGTTTTTT. V gene TRBV29-1 combines with J gene TRBJ2-2; 7 bases align to TRBD1. The CDR3 loop spans 14 amino acids. CDR1 SQVTM and CDR2 ANQGSEA come from the germline V gene. V lost 5 bases to trimming and J lost 5 bases; unmatched junction nucleotides: 8.

The chain is built from TRBV30 and TRBJ2-7, with TRBD2 matching over 7 bases. Germline CDR1 reads GTSNPN; CDR2 reads SVGIG (reference sequence). V dropped 2 bases and J dropped 6; count of bases not matched to a gene: 7. CDR3 length: 13 residues. CDR3 bases: TGTGCCTGGAGTATGGGAGGGCCCCTCGAGCAGTACTTC. Protein: CAWSMGGPLEQYF.

A few counts support this clone. V is TRBV7-2 and J is TRBJ2-3; D remains ambiguous. V was trimmed by 1 base and J by 7 bases, leaving 9 bases between them. The CDR3 is made up of 13 amino acids. Germline CDR1 SGHTA, CDR2 FQGNSA. In DNA form, the CDR3 reads TGTGCCAGCAGCTTAGGCAGTTCAAATACGCAGTATTTT. This codes for CASSLGSSNTQYF.

Turning to this clone: It is likely a read error, because the conserved phenylalanine at the end of the CDR3 is missing. The limits of the CDR3 on the DNA are not certain, so only TCRdb's listed CDR3 is given. The chain carries TRBV28 and TRBJ2-7; TRBD1 is the table's D call and was not checked against the DNA. Ends included, the CDR3 has 11 residues. Germline V gives CDR1 MDHEN, CDR2 SYDVKM. This CDR3 is CASTPSTGGKL.

This chain links TRBV7-2 with TRBJ2-1; D gene unclear. The CDR3 is made up of 15 amino acids. CDR1 is SGHTA, CDR2 FQGNSA, per germline. Trimming took off 0 bases at V and 7 bases at J, with 13 bases between the two ends. CDR3 DNA: TGTGCCAGCAGCTTAGCGGTTTGGCCCATAAATGAGCAGTTCTTC. As protein: CASSLAVWPINEQFF.

This clone has only a few counts. This same CDR3 is encoded by further DNA sequences in the sample. The chain employs TRBV7-2 and TRBJ2-5; D uncertain. The CDR3 loop spans 13 amino acids. V lost 3 bases and J 2 bases, leaving 7 bases between the germline ends. Looked up from germline, CDR1 is SGHTA and CDR2 is FQGNSA. As DNA, the CDR3 is TGTGCCAGCAGCTTGGGCTTTCAAGAGACCCAGTACTTC. It is translated as CASSLGFQETQYF.

There are a few counts of this clone. The chain combines TRBV15 with TRBJ2-2, with a tentative D call TRBD1 (6 bases). Trimming shortened V by 2 bases and J by 1 base, and 14 bases separated the two germline ends. The germline CDR1 and CDR2 sequences are LNHNV and YYDKDF (reference sequence). The CDR3 length is 17 residues. CDR3 nucleotides: TGTGCCACCAGCAGACGTCAGGGGACGGAGAACACCGGGGAGCTGTTTTTT. Translating it yields CATSRRQGTENTGELFF.

This clone was seen only a few times. The CDR3 loop reads CASSFKGVPYEQYF. CDR3 in DNA: TGTGCCAGCAGCTTTAAGGGGGTCCCCTACGAGCAGTACTTC. The chain combines TRBV5-6 with TRBJ2-7; a weak D match, TRBD1 (6 bases). V lost 2 bases to trimming and J lost 2 bases, with 11 bases between them. Germline V gives CDR1 SGHDT, CDR2 YYEEEE. The CDR3 consists of 14 residues.

This sequence joins TRBV10-3 and TRBJ1-4, with 8 bases identical to TRBD1. CDR1 and CDR2 (germline): ENHRY, SYGVKD. Trimming removed 3 bases from V and 7 bases from J; junction bases left unmatched: 4. The CDR3 extends over 14 amino acids. The CDR3 DNA follows: TGTGCCATCAGTGATCAACAGGGGGGTGAAAAACTGTTTTTT. Protein sequence: CAISDQQGGEKLFF.